This TCR beta chain was captured in a study of technical replicates of blood from a few donors. Sequencing used immunoSEQ multiplex PCR; TCRdb keeps in-frame clones, though not all of them. The sample contains roughly 76,000 clones, about 93% of which appear only once. Trimming shortened V by 0 bases and J by 1 base, and 7 bases separated the two germline ends. The length of the CDR3 is 14 residues. The germline CDR1 and CDR2 sequences are MGHRA and YSYEKL. This TCR came from a human donor in good health. J is TRBJ2-7 and V is TRBV4-1; D gene unclear. Sequencing used T cells isolated from PBMCs. This CDR3 reads CASSQDRFSYEQYF. CDR3 in DNA: TGCGCCAGCAGCCAAGACAGATTTTCCTACGAGCAGTACTTC.